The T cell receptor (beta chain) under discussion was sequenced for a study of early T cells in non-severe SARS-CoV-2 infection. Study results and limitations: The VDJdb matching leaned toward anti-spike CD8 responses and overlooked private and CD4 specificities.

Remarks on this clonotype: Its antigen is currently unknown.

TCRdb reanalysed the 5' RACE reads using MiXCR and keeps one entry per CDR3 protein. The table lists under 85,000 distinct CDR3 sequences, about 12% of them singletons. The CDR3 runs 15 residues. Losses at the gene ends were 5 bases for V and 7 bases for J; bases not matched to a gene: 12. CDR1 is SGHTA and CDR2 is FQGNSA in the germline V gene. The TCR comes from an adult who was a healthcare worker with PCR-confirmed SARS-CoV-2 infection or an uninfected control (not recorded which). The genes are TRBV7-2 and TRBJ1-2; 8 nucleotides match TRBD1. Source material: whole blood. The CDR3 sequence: CASSPGTGFGGGYTF. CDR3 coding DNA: TGTGCCAGCAGCCCCGGGACAGGCTTCGGGGGTGGCTACACCTTC.